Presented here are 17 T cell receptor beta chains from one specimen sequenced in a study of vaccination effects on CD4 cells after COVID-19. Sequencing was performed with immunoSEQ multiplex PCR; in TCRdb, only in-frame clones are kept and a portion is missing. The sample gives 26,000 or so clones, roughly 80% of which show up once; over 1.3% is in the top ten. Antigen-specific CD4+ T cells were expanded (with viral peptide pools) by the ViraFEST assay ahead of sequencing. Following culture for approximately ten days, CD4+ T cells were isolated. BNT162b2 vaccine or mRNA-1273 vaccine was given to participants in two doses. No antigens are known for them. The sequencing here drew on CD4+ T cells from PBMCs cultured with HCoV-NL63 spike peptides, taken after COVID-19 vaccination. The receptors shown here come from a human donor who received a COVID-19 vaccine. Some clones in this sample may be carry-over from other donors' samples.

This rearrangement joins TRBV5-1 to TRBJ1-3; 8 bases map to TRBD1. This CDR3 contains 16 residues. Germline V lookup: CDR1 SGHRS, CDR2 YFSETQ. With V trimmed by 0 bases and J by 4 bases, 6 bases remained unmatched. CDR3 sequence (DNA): TGCGCCAGCAGCTTGGGCCCAGGGGGCCGGGGAAACACCATATATTTT. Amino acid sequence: CASSLGPGGRGNTIYF.

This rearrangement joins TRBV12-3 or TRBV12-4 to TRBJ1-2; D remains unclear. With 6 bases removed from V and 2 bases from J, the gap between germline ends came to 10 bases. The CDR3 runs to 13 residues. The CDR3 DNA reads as TGTGCCAGCAGCCACTCCCCGAACTATGGCTACACCTTC. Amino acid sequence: CASSHSPNYGYTF.

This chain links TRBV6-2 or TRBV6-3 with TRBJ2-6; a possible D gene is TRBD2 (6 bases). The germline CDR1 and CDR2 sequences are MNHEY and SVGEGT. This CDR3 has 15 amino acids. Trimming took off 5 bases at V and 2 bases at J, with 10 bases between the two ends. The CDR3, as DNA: TGTGCCAGCAGTCAGGGAGGCACTGGGGCCAACGTCCTGACTTTC. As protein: CASSQGGTGANVLTF.

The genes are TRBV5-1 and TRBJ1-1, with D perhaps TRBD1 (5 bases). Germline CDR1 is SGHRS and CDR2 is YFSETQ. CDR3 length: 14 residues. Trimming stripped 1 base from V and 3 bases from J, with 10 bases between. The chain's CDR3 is CASSLLQDDTEAFF. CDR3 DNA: TGCGCCAGCAGCTTGTTACAGGATGACACTGAAGCTTTCTTT.

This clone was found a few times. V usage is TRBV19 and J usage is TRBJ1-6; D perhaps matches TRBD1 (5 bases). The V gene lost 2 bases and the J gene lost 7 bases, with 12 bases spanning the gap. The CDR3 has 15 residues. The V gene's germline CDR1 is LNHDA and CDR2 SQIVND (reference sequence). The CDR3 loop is CASSIFSGGNSPLHF. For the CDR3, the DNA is TGTGCCAGTAGTATATTTAGCGGGGGGAATTCACCCCTCCACTTT.

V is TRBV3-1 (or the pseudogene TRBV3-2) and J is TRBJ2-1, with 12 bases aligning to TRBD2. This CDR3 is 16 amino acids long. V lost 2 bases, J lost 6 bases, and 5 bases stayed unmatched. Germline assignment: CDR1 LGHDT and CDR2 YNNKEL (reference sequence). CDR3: CASSQLAGGPGNEQFF. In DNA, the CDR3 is TGTGCCAGCAGCCAACTAGCGGGGGGGCCAGGCAATGAGCAGTTCTTC.

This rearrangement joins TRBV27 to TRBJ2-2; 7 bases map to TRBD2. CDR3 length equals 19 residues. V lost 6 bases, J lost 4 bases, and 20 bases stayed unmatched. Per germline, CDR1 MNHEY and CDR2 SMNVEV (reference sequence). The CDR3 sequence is CASSLANFGGKGSTGELFF. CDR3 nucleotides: TGTGCCAGCAGCTTGGCTAACTTCGGGGGGAAGGGGAGCACCGGGGAGCTGTTTTTT.

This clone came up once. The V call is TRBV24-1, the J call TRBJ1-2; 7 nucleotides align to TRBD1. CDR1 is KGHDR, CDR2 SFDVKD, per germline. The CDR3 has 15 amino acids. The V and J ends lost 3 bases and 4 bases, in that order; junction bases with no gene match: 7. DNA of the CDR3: TGTGCCACCAGTGATGAGTCGACAGGGAGCTATGGCTACACCTTC. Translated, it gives CATSDESTGSYGYTF.

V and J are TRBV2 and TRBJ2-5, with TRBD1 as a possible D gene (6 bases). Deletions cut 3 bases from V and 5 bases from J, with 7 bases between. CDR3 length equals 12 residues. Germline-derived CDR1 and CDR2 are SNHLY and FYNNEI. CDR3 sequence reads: CASSDRGETQYF. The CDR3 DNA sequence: TGTGCCAGCAGTGACAGGGGTGAGACCCAGTACTTC.

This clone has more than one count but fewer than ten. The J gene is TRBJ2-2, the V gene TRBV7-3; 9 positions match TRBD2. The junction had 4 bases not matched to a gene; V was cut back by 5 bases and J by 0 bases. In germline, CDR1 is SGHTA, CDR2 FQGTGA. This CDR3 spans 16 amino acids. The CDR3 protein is CASSLQRGANTGELFF. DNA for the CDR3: TGTGCCAGCAGCCTCCAGCGGGGGGCGAACACCGGGGAGCTGTTTTTT. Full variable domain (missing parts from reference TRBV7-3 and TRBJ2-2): GAGVSQTPSNKVTEKGKYVELRCDPISGHTALYWYRQSLGQGPEFLIYFQGTGAADDSGLPNDRFFAVRPEGSVSTLKIQRTERGDSAVYLCASSLQRGANTGELFFGEGSRLTVL.

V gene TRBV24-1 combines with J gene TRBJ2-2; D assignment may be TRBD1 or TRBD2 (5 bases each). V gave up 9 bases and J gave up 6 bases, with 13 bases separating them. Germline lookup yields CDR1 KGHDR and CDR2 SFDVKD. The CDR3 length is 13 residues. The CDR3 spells CATGGIFSGELFF. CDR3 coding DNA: TGTGCCACCGGGGGAATTTTTTCCGGGGAGCTGTTTTTT.

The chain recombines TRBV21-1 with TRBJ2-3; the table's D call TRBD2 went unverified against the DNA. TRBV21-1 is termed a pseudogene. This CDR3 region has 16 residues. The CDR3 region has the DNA TGTGCCAGCAGCAGAAGGACTAGTTGTTTAACAGATACGCAGTATTTT. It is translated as CASSRRTSCLTDTQYF.

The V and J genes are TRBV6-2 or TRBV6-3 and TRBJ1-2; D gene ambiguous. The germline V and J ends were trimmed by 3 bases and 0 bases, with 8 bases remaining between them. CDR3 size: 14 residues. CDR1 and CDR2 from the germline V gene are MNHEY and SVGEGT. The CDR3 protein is CASSYSAPNYGYTF. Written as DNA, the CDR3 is TGTGCCAGCAGTTATTCAGCTCCTAACTATGGCTACACCTTC.

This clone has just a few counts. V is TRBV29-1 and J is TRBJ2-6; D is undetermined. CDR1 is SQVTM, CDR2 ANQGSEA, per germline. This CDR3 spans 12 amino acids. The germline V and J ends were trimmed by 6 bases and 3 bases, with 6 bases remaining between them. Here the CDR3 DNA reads TGCAGCGTATTCGGTGGGGCCAACGTCCTGACTTTC. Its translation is CSVFGGANVLTF.

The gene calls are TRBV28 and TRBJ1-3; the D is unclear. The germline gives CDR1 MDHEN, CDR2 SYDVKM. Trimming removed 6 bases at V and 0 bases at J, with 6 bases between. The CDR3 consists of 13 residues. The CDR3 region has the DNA TGTGCCAGCAGGGATTACTCTGGAAACACCATATATTTT. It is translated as CASRDYSGNTIYF.

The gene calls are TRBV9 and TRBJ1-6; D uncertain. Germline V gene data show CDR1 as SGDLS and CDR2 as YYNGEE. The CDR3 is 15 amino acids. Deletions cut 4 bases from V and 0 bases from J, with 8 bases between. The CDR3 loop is CASSKLSSYNSPLHF. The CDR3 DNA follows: TGTGCCAGCAGCAAGCTAAGCTCCTATAATTCACCCCTCCACTTT.

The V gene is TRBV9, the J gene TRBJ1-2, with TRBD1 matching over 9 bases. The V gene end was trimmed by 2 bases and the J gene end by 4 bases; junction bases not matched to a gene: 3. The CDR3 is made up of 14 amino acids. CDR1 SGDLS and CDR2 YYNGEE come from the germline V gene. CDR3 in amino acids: CASSVDRGFYGYTF. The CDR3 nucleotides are TGTGCCAGCAGCGTGGACAGGGGCTTCTATGGCTACACCTTC.